This note documents a single TCR beta chain sequence. The antigen remains unidentified. Data came from immunoSEQ multiplex PCR; TCRdb stores just in-frame clones and leaves some out. The table has tens of thousands of clones, 75% to 90% seen once. The germline V gene has CDR1 LNHDA and CDR2 SQIVND (reference sequence). This CDR3 comprises 13 residues. Trimming took 4 bases from V and 3 from J; bases not matched to a gene: 0. This sample stems from a study of T cells in localized non-small cell lung cancer. Broader study findings: Among the tissues sampled, uninvolved adjacent lung had the highest T cell clonality, above tumor. Sequencing was restricted to one tumor region; therefore, heterogeneity remains possible. Within adjacent lung there appeared a median approximately 60 of the top 100 tumor clones.

The source of this sequence is a man aged 35 to 69 with stage III lung adenocarcinoma. The sequencing used peripheral blood mononuclear cells, collected before any cancer treatment. V gene TRBV19 combines with J gene TRBJ2-1, with 7 positions matching TRBD1. CDR3 DNA: TGTGCCAGTAGTAACAGGGGCTACAATGAGCAGTTCTTC. Amino acids: CASSNRGYNEQFF.